These T cell receptor beta chains were read from a single sample in a study of metastatic and nonmetastatic thyroid tumors. TCRdb reanalyzed the PCR reads via MiXCR. Of about 24,000 clones listed, roughly a fifth are singletons. The specimen was blood. These receptors were taken from a female donor with papillary thyroid cancer or a benign thyroid nodule (not recorded which). Some clones in this sample may be carry-over from other donors' samples. Both conserved end residues are part of each CDR3. Fields, in order: V gene, D gene, J gene, clone size, CDR3 DNA, CDR3 protein. D genes are given only for firm matches. Expanded clones get a size class; other rows say once, few or many, or leave the size out.

>TRBV18|NA|TRBJ1-1|many
TGTGCCAGCTCACCAATCACTGAATACATGAACACTGAAGCTTTCTTT
CASSPITEYMNTEAFF
>TRBV28|TRBD2|TRBJ2-1|few
TGTGCCAGCAGCCAACTAGCGGGAGTCAACAATGAGCAGTTCTTC
CASSQLAGVNNEQFF
>TRBV6-9|TRBD1|TRBJ2-3|NA
TGCGCAGGCACAGGGGCAGGAGATACGCAGTATTTT
CAGTGAGDTQYF
>TRBV7-7|NA|TRBJ2-3|many
TGTGCCAGCAGCGCCCTACCTAACTCGGGGTCAGATACGCAGTATTTT
CASSALPNSGSDTQYF
>TRBV5-1|NA|TRBJ1-2|many
TGCGCCAGCAGCCGGGCTGGTGCGCGCAGCACTACTAACTATGGCTACACCTTC
CASSRAGARSTTNYGYTF
>TRBV5-6|NA|TRBJ1-2|many
TGTGCCAGCGTAGAGAGGGCCCAGAACTATGGCTACACCTTC
CASVERAQNYGYTF
>TRBV10-1|NA|TRBJ1-3|many
TGCGCCAGCAGTGAGTCGACAGCCCGTGGAAACACCATATATTTT
CASSESTARGNTIYF
>TRBV20-1|TRBD2|TRBJ2-2|NA
TGCAGTGCTAGAGCATCAGCGGGGGCGTACACGTGGGAGCTGTTTTTT
CSARASAGAYTWELFF
>TRBV14|NA|TRBJ2-2|many
TGTGCCAGCAGCCCGGCGAACACCGGGGAGCTGTTTTTT
CASSPANTGELFF
>TRBV2|TRBD1|TRBJ2-5|few
TGTGCCAGCAGCGGGGACAGGCGGCGAGTGGAGACCCAGTACTTC
CASSGDRRRVETQYF
>TRBV13|NA|TRBJ1-1|NA
TGTGCCAGCAGCCACCACTATTTGTCTGAAGCTTTCTTT
CASSHHYLSEAFF
>TRBV28|NA|TRBJ2-7|NA
TGTGCCAGCAACCTGGGTGACGAGCAGTACTTC
CASNLGDEQYF
>TRBV28|TRBD1|TRBJ1-6|medium-sized
TGTGCCAGCAGGGAAAGGACAGGGAGTTGGAATTCACCCCTCCACTTT
CASRERTGSWNSPLHF
>TRBV14|NA|TRBJ2-6|NA
TGTGCCAGCAGCCAAGATCGTACAGCGGCGATCGGGGCCTTCGTCCTGACTTTC
CASSQDRTAAIGAFVLTF
>TRBV6-6|NA|TRBJ1-3|medium-sized
TGTGCCAGCAGTTACACACGCTCTGGAAACACCATATATTTT
CASSYTRSGNTIYF
>TRBV7-8|TRBD1|TRBJ2-1|many
TGTGCCAGCAGTTTCGACAGGGGGGCCTACAATGAGCAGTTCTTC
CASSFDRGAYNEQFF
>TRBV6-1|NA|TRBJ2-5|many
TGTGCCAGCACCCCCGGTACTTTAGGGGAGACCCAGTACTTC
CASTPGTLGETQYF
>TRBV20-1|TRBD1|TRBJ2-7|NA
TGCAGTGCGGAGCCCGGACAGGAGATCTACGAGCAGTACTTC
CSAEPGQEIYEQYF
>TRBV20-1|TRBD1|TRBJ1-5|NA
TGCAGTGCTAGTGGGCAGGGGGTTCAGACCCAGCATTTT
CSASGQGVQTQHF
>TRBV20-1|TRBD2|TRBJ2-1|many
TGCAGTGCAGCTAGTTCCGGGGGGTTTAATGAGCAGTTCTTC
CSAASSGGFNEQFF
>TRBV6-1|NA|TRBJ1-6|medium-sized
TGTGCCGTCCGGGACATCAGTAATTCACCCCTCCACTTT
CAVRDISNSPLHF
>TRBV19|TRBD1|TRBJ1-2|NA
TGTGCCAGTCGGGTCAGGGTACTCAACAGGGGAGAGAACTATGGCTACACCTTC
CASRVRVLNRGENYGYTF
>TRBV6-1|NA|TRBJ1-3|medium-sized
TGTGCCAGCAGTGAATCGGAGGGGAGGTCTGGAAACACCATATATTTT
CASSESEGRSGNTIYF
>TRBV2|NA|TRBJ2-7|NA
TGTGCCAGCAGTGATCAATGGTACGAGCATTACTTC
CASSDQWYEHYF
>TRBV27|TRBD2|TRBJ2-1|medium-sized
TGTGCCAGCAGCTTAGCGGGGAGCTCCTACAATGAGCAGTTCTTC
CASSLAGSSYNEQFF
>TRBV6-5|NA|TRBJ2-7|medium-sized
TGTGCCAGCAGTTACTCGATTTGGGGGGGCGGGGAGCAGTACTTC
CASSYSIWGGGEQYF
>TRBV6-4|TRBD1|TRBJ2-3|many
TGTGCCAGCAGTGACTCTCAGGGGGCGGAGGGCACAGATACGCAGTATTTT
CASSDSQGAEGTDTQYF
>TRBV6-1|NA|TRBJ2-7|few
TGTGCCAGCAGACACCTCACGGCCTACGAGCAGTACTTC
CASRHLTAYEQYF
>TRBV10-1|TRBD2|TRBJ2-3|many
TGCGCCAGCAGTGACCCTCGCGGGGGGGCGACAGATACGCAGTATTTT
CASSDPRGGATDTQYF
>TRBV7-9|NA|TRBJ1-2|many
TGTGCCAGCAGCTTAGTTGTGGATGGCTACACCTTC
CASSLVVDGYTF
>TRBV20-1|TRBD2|TRBJ2-7|NA
TGCAGTGCTAGCGTATCGACAATGACTAGCGGGACGCTCTCCTACGAGCAGTACTTC
CSASVSTMTSGTLSYEQYF
>TRBV3-1|TRBD2|TRBJ2-6|many
TGTGCCAGTAGACGGGGACTACTCCCATCTGGGGCCAACGTCCTGACTTTC
CASRRGLLPSGANVLTF
>TRBV2|TRBD1|TRBJ1-4|many
TGTGCCAGCAGCGGTCCGACAGGGGGGAATGAAAAACTGTTTTTT
CASSGPTGGNEKLFF
>TRBV28|TRBD1|TRBJ1-6|few
TGTGCCAGCAGTTTATGGTCGGGACAGAATACACCCCTCCACTTT
CASSLWSGQNTPLHF
>TRBV19|TRBD1|TRBJ2-5|many
TGTGCCAGTAGTATCAGGGCAGGGGGAGAGACCCAGTACTTC
CASSIRAGGETQYF
>TRBV12-5|TRBD1|TRBJ2-1|NA
TGTGCTAGTGGTTTGTGGGACAGGGCCGACAATGAGCAGTTCTTC
CASGLWDRADNEQFF
>TRBV5-1|TRBD2|TRBJ2-3|many
TGCGCCAGCAGCAACGGACTAGCGACAGATACGCAGTATTTT
CASSNGLATDTQYF
>TRBV30|NA|TRBJ2-3|many
TGCGCCTGGAGTGTAAAGGCCACAGATACGCAGTATTTT
CAWSVKATDTQYF
>TRBV5-6|TRBD2|TRBJ2-2|many
TGTGCCAGCAGCTTGAGCGGGATTGTCGGGGAGCTGTTTTTT
CASSLSGIVGELFF
>TRBV20-1|TRBD2|TRBJ2-7|NA
TGCAGTGCTAGAACACCGGGAGGTATTGACGAGCAGTACTTC
CSARTPGGIDEQYF
>TRBV3-1|TRBD1|TRBJ1-4|many
TGTGCCAACAGCCCCAGGGGGGGACAGGTGAATGAAAAACTGTTTTTT
CANSPRGGQVNEKLFF
>TRBV3-1|NA|TRBJ2-7|NA
TGTGCCAGCAGCCACACAGAGGGGTCCTACGAGCAGTACTTC
CASSHTEGSYEQYF
>TRBV2|NA|TRBJ1-1|many
TGTGCCAGCAGTGATAGCAGGGCAACTGAAGCTTTCTTT
CASSDSRATEAFF
>TRBV20-1|NA|TRBJ1-1|many
TGCAGTGCTAGGCGGGACGGGAACACTGAAGCTTTCTTT
CSARRDGNTEAFF
>TRBV20-1|NA|TRBJ2-5|many
TGCAGTGCCCAAGAGGGGGTCCAGTACTTC
CSAQEGVQYF